These 11 T cell receptor beta chains came from one sample sequenced in a study of control samples from healthy donors and cancer patients. Repertoires were generated with immunoSEQ multiplex PCR, while TCRdb's copy carries only in-frame clones and drops some. The profile covers about 84,000 clones, with around 84% appearing a single time and around 10% taken by the ten largest. The sample comprised PBMCs. The receptors originated from a man between 60 and 70 years old with head and neck cancer.

The table lists this clone with a few counts. V is TRBV5-1 and J is TRBJ1-5; TRBD1 agrees at 7 bases. Germline trimming cut 3 bases from V and 1 base from J; bases unmatched to any gene: 4. In germline, CDR1 is SGHRS, CDR2 YFSETQ. The CDR3 is 15 amino acids. CDR3: CASSWTGNSNQPQHF. The CDR3 nucleotides are TGCGCCAGCAGCTGGACAGGAAACAGCAATCAGCCCCAGCATTTT.

This clone was picked up one time. The rearrangement links TRBV30 to TRBJ1-2; possible D gene TRBD1, 5 bases. The V end was cut by 3 bases, the J end by 4 bases, with 12 bases between. The CDR3 is made up of 13 amino acids. Germline values: CDR1 GTSNPN, CDR2 SVGIG (reference sequence). In DNA form, the CDR3 reads TGTGCCTGGAGCGCTCGGGGGGGCTATGGCTACACCTTC. Protein: CAWSARGGYGYTF.

V usage is TRBV6-6 and J usage is TRBJ2-2, with D possibly TRBD1 on 5 matching bases. Trimming left V 7 bases short and J 2 bases short, with 17 bases between. The CDR3 covers 16 residues. CDR1 and CDR2 (germline): MNHNY, SVGAGI (reference sequence). In DNA, the CDR3 is TGTGCCAGCACCTTTACAGGACGGGCCAACACCGGGGAGCTGTTTTTT. Translation: CASTFTGRANTGELFF.

This clone was counted between two and nine times. The V and J genes are TRBV5-1 and TRBJ1-1; TRBD1 matches at 7 bases. CDR1 is SGHRS and CDR2 is YFSETQ in the germline V gene. This CDR3 comprises 13 residues. The V segment lost 3 bases and the J segment 11 bases; nucleotides outside the gene matches: 10. The CDR3: CASSSDTTGRAFF. The CDR3 DNA reads TGCGCCAGCAGCTCCGATACGACAGGGCGGGCTTTCTTT.

This clone was seen more than once but under ten times. The chain uses TRBV27 and TRBJ2-6, with D unresolved. CDR3 length: 17 residues. Trimming took off 4 bases at V and 2 bases at J, with 15 bases between the two ends. Germline V gene sequence: CDR1 MNHEY, CDR2 SMNVEV (reference sequence). The CDR3, as DNA: TGTGCCAGCAGTTCAGGAGACGGCCTGGCTGGGGCCAACGTCCTGACTTTC. Its protein product is CASSSGDGLAGANVLTF.

Only a few counts were recorded for this clone. This chain links TRBV5-5 with TRBJ1-1; 7 bases agree with TRBD1. The CDR3 totals 13 residues. In germline, CDR1 is SGHKS, CDR2 YYEKEE (reference sequence). J was trimmed by 9 bases and V by 1 base; bases with no gene match: 6. CDR3 DNA: TGTGCCAGCAGCTTGACAGGGGCGGGTAAAGCTTTCTTT. Its protein product is CASSLTGAGKAFF.

CDR3 amino acids: CASSLNTDTQYF. The CDR3 DNA is TGTGCCAGCAGTTTGAACACAGATACGCAGTATTTT. The chain employs TRBV27 and TRBJ2-3; D is uncertain. The CDR3 is made up of 12 amino acids. CDR1 and CDR2 (germline): MNHEY, SMNVEV (reference sequence). The ends were cut back, 3 bases at V and 2 bases at J, with 3 bases in the middle.

V is TRBV19 and J is TRBJ2-7; D is unresolved. CDR3 length equals 13 residues. Germline values: CDR1 LNHDA, CDR2 SQIVND (reference sequence). V was pared by 2 bases and J by 3 bases, with 8 bases between. The DNA for the CDR3 is TGTGCCAGTAGTATAATCAACGGCTACGAGCAGTACTTC. Translation gives CASSIINGYEQYF.

The chain recombines TRBV5-1 with TRBJ2-5; 7 bases match TRBD1. Germline CDR1 is SGHRS and CDR2 is YFSETQ. CDR3 length equals 12 residues. J lost 2 bases, V lost 6 bases, and 1 base had no gene match. Here the CDR3 reads CASKGQQETQYF. CDR3 bases: TGCGCCAGCAAGGGACAGCAAGAGACCCAGTACTTC.

This clone has just one count. The chain uses TRBV28 and TRBJ2-7; the D gene could be TRBD1 or TRBD2 (5 bases each). The CDR3 sequence is 12 residues long. Germline CDR1 reads MDHEN; CDR2 reads SYDVKM. V shed 7 bases and J shed 3 bases, with 10 bases lying between them. CDR3 nucleotide sequence: TGTGCCAGCACAGGGAGAGTCTACGAGCAGTACTTC. It yields the protein CASTGRVYEQYF.

The chain uses TRBV5-6 and TRBJ2-3, with D perhaps TRBD1 (6 bases). Germline V gene data show CDR1 as SGHDT and CDR2 as YYEEEE. Between the trimmed V and J ends, which lost 2 bases and 1 base, there was a span of 14 bases. The CDR3 spans 16 residues. The CDR3 spells CASSFLRGTGTDTQYF. As DNA, the CDR3 is TGTGCCAGCAGCTTTCTCAGGGGTACGGGCACAGATACGCAGTATTTT.